Below, 30 T cell receptor beta chains from the same sample are listed, as sequenced in a study of beta chain features in type 1 diabetes. Of the isolated RNA, all was reverse transcribed, and so the sequenced material was expressed TCRB transcripts. The data were produced by immunoSEQ multiplex PCR, yet TCRdb's version contains in-frame clones alone and is incomplete. There are some 99,000 clones in the sample; almost 40% occur only once, and roughly 0.064% lies in the top ten. Specimen: stem cell memory CD4+ T cells from blood. These TCRs come from a woman under 30 in good health.

The chain couples TRBV6-5 to TRBJ2-7, with 7 bases fitting TRBD1. Germline CDR1 is MNHEY and CDR2 is SVGAGI. With 1 base clipped from V and 0 bases from J, the junction kept 6 bases outside the gene matches. This CDR3 is 16 amino acids long. Here the CDR3 DNA reads TGTGCCAGCAGTTACTTTCCGGGACAGAGCTCCTACGAGCAGTACTTC. Translation gives CASSYFPGQSSYEQYF.

V and J are TRBV4-2 and TRBJ2-1, with 7 positions matching TRBD2. V trimming: 0 bases; J trimming: 8 bases; junction bases outside the gene matches: 16. Germline lookup yields CDR1 LGHNA and CDR2 YNFKEQ. This CDR3 spans 18 amino acids. The DNA of the CDR3 is TGTGCCAGCAGCCAAGATGGGAGGGGCAGGCCTCCCCTGGATGAGCAGTTCTTC. Protein product: CASSQDGRGRPPLDEQFF.

The genes are TRBV6-5 and TRBJ2-3, with D perhaps TRBD2 (5 bases). This CDR3 spans 16 amino acids. V lost 2 bases and J lost 3, with 15 bases in between. Looked up from germline, CDR1 is MNHEY and CDR2 is SVGAGI. CDR3 DNA sequence: TGTGCCAGCAGTTACCGACTGAGGGATGGAACAGATACGCAGTATTTT. Translated: CASSYRLRDGTDTQYF.

This chain connects TRBV5-4 to TRBJ2-1; 12 positions match TRBD2. The CDR3 is 18 residues long. Trimming at V came to 2 bases and at J to 9 bases, leaving 15 bases not matched to a gene. Per germline, CDR1 SGHNT and CDR2 YYREEE (reference sequence). The CDR3 coding sequence is TGTGCCAGCAGCTTTACCCCAGGACCGAGACTAGCGGGAGCTGAGCAGTTCTTC. Protein product: CASSFTPGPRLAGAEQFF. The variable domain in full, with the rest retrieved from reference TRBV5-4 and TRBJ2-1, is ETGVTQSPTHLIKTRGQQVTLRCSSQSGHNTVSWYQQALGQGPQFIFQYYREEENGRGNFPPRFSGLQFPNYSSELNVNALELDDSALYLCASSFTPGPRLAGAEQFFGPGTRLTVL.

There are a few counts of this clone. The chain uses TRBV7-2 and TRBJ2-7, with 10 bases identical to TRBD1. With 1 base clipped from V and 0 bases from J, the junction kept 0 bases outside the gene matches. The V gene's germline CDR1 is SGHTA and CDR2 FQGNSA. This CDR3 has 15 amino acids. CDR3 sequence reads: CASSLGDRGSYEQYF. The CDR3 bases are TGTGCCAGCAGCTTAGGGGACAGGGGCTCCTACGAGCAGTACTTC. The complete variable domain, with remaining parts taken from reference TRBV7-2 and TRBJ2-7, reads GAGVSQSPSNKVTEKGKDVELRCDPISGHTALYWYRQSLGQGLEFLIYFQGNSAPDKSGLPSDRFSAERTGGSVSTLTIQRTQQEDSAVYLCASSLGDRGSYEQYFGPGTRLTVT.

The gene calls are TRBV28 and TRBJ2-3, with a tentative D call TRBD1 (6 bases). This CDR3 is 15 amino acids long. Germline V gives CDR1 MDHEN, CDR2 SYDVKM. Trimming took 4 bases from V and 2 from J, leaving 13 bases between them. The CDR3 DNA reads TGTGCCAGCAGTTCGAGGACAGCCCCCACAGATACGCAGTATTTT. Encoded protein: CASSSRTAPTDTQYF.

The gene calls are TRBV9 and TRBJ2-5, with 9 bases fitting TRBD2. There are 15 residues in the CDR3. CDR1 is SGDLS, CDR2 YYNGEE, per germline. The V gene end was trimmed by 0 bases and the J gene end by 4 bases; junction bases not matched to a gene: 4. Here the CDR3 DNA reads TGTGCCAGCAGCGTAGGAGGGACTAGCCCAGAGACCCAGTACTTC. Amino acids: CASSVGGTSPETQYF.

Only a few counts were recorded for this clone. This chain joins TRBV25-1 and TRBJ2-3; D possibly corresponds to TRBD2 (5 bases). Germline V lookup: CDR1 MGHDK, CDR2 SYGVNS. Trimming stripped 4 bases from V and 0 bases from J, with 14 bases between. This CDR3 spans 16 amino acids. CDR3 residues: CASSAQLVTSTDTQYF. CDR3 DNA: TGTGCCAGCAGTGCCCAACTAGTGACTAGCACAGATACGCAGTATTTT.

This clone was seen a few times. CDR3 amino acids: CASSSYRNLEAFF. In DNA form, the CDR3 reads TGTGCCAGCAGCTCCTACAGGAATCTTGAAGCTTTCTTT. This chain connects TRBV7-2 to TRBJ1-1, with D possibly TRBD1 on 5 matching bases. Trimming left V 4 bases short and J 7 bases short, with 13 bases between. Germline CDR1 SGHTA, CDR2 FQGNSA. CDR3 length: 13 amino acids.

This clone was seen a handful of times. The chain joins TRBV9 to TRBJ1-1; TRBD1 agrees at 9 bases. There are 15 residues in the CDR3. Germline V gene sequence: CDR1 SGDLS, CDR2 YYNGEE. With 3 bases clipped from V and 2 bases from J, the junction kept 5 bases outside the gene matches. CDR3 residues: CASSARTGDNTEAFF. CDR3 nucleotide sequence: TGTGCCAGCAGCGCCAGGACAGGGGATAACACTGAAGCTTTCTTT.

In this sample, this clone turned up a few times. The V gene is TRBV5-1, the J gene TRBJ2-7; 8 bases align to TRBD1. CDR3 size: 15 residues. Per germline, CDR1 SGHRS and CDR2 YFSETQ. The V gene end was trimmed by 2 bases and the J gene end by 11 bases; junction bases not matched to a gene: 15. CDR3 region: CASSFSGQVDLQKYF. CDR3 in DNA: TGCGCCAGCAGCTTTTCGGGACAGGTAGACCTCCAGAAGTACTTC.

This clone occurred a few times. This chain connects TRBV5-5 to TRBJ1-2; 8 bases map to TRBD1. The CDR3 length is 14 residues. The germline V gene has CDR1 SGHKS and CDR2 YYEKEE (reference sequence). With V trimmed by 4 bases and J by 7 bases, 9 bases remained unmatched. CDR3 in DNA: TGTGCCAGCAGCCCTCGGGACAGGATTGCTGGCTACACCTTC. As protein: CASSPRDRIAGYTF.

This chain links TRBV18 with TRBJ1-4; 10 bases align to TRBD1. This CDR3 contains 14 residues. V was pared by 6 bases and J by 7 bases, with 5 bases of the junction left unmatched. Germline V gene sequence: CDR1 KGHSH, CDR2 LQKENI. The CDR3: CASSPGTGVEKLFF. The CDR3 nucleotides read TGTGCCAGCTCCCCCGGGACAGGGGTTGAAAAACTGTTTTTT. Full variable domain (outside the CDR3, taken from reference TRBV18 and TRBJ1-4): NAGVMQNPRHLVRRRGQEARLRCSPMKGHSHVYWYRQLPEEGLKFMVYLQKENIIDESGMPKERFSAEFPKEGPSILRIQQVVRGDSAAYFCASSPGTGVEKLFFGSGTQLSVL.

The chain recombines TRBV9 with TRBJ2-1, with 7 positions matching TRBD2. V shed 5 bases, J shed 4 bases, and the junction held 9 bases outside the gene matches. There are 15 residues in the CDR3. The germline V gene encodes CDR1 SGDLS and CDR2 YYNGEE. The CDR3 loop reads CASRSGGSGYNEQFF. Here the CDR3 DNA reads TGTGCCAGCAGGTCCGGGGGGAGTGGTTACAATGAGCAGTTCTTC.

The chain couples TRBV9 to TRBJ2-7; 8 bases agree with TRBD2. The V gene end was trimmed by 6 bases and the J gene end by 2 bases; junction bases not matched to a gene: 7. CDR1 and CDR2 from the germline V gene are SGDLS and YYNGEE. The CDR3 covers 14 residues. The CDR3 DNA reads TGTGCCAGCACCCCGAGCGGGAGTCCCTACGAGCAGTACTTC. Residues: CASTPSGSPYEQYF.

Here the CDR3 reads CASSSLRNTEAFF. The CDR3 DNA follows: TGTGCCAGCAGCTCCTTGCGAAACACTGAAGCTTTCTTT. This chain connects TRBV14 to TRBJ1-1; D ambiguous. Trimming pared 5 bases from V and 2 bases from J, leaving 9 bases between. The germline CDR1 and CDR2 sequences are SGHDN and FVKESK. CDR3 length equals 13 residues. The full variable domain, its missing parts supplied by reference TRBV14 and TRBJ1-1, is EAGVTQFPSHSVIEKGQTVTLRCDPISGHDNLYWYRRVMGKEIKFLLHFVKESKQDESGMPNNRFLAERTGGTYSTLKVQPAELEDSGVYFCASSSLRNTEAFFGQGTRLTVV.

The CDR3 DNA reads as TGTGCCAGCAGCTTAAGCTCAGGCAGCGGGAGGCTCTCCTACAATGAGCAGTTCTTC. Encoded protein: CASSLSSGSGRLSYNEQFF. The chain recombines TRBV7-3 with TRBJ2-1; TRBD2 matches at 9 bases. The V gene's germline CDR1 is SGHTA and CDR2 FQGTGA. The CDR3 has 19 amino acids. J lost 0 bases, V lost 1 base, and 10 bases had no gene match. Using reference TRBV7-3 and TRBJ2-1 for the parts outside the CDR3, the full variable domain is GAGVSQTPSNKVTEKGKYVELRCDPISGHTALYWYRQSLGQGPEFLIYFQGTGAADDSGLPNDRFFAVRPEGSVSTLKIQRTERGDSAVYLCASSLSSGSGRLSYNEQFFGPGTRLTVL.

This clone was found a few times. The chain recombines TRBV18 with TRBJ2-2, with D perhaps TRBD2 (6 bases). The CDR3 totals 14 residues. V was clipped by 1 base and J by 3 bases, with 6 bases between them. Germline CDR1 and CDR2: KGHSH and LQKENI. CDR3 residues: CASSPRGDTGELFF. In DNA form, the CDR3 reads TGTGCCAGCTCACCACGGGGGGACACCGGGGAGCTGTTTTTT.

The chain carries TRBV7-9 and TRBJ2-1; tentative D call: TRBD2 (5 bases). The CDR3 has 13 residues. Looked up from germline, CDR1 is SEHNR and CDR2 is FQNEAQ (reference sequence). V lost 3 bases to trimming and J lost 12 bases, with 15 bases between them. The CDR3 reads CASSLELRAGQFF. The CDR3 DNA sequence: TGTGCCAGCAGCTTGGAGCTGCGGGCAGGGCAGTTCTTC.

The chain carries TRBV7-2 and TRBJ2-1; 7 bases align to TRBD2. Losses at the gene ends were 6 bases for V and 3 bases for J; bases not matched to a gene: 5. The CDR3 has 14 residues. Germline loops: CDR1 SGHTA, CDR2 FQGNSA. The CDR3: CASSRDYHYNEQFF. The CDR3 DNA is TGTGCCAGCAGTCGGGACTACCACTACAATGAGCAGTTCTTC.

The rearrangement uses TRBV11-2 and TRBJ2-6; 7 nucleotides line up with TRBD2. Germline CDR1 reads SGHAT; CDR2 reads FQNNGV. The CDR3 loop spans 18 amino acids. With V trimmed by 0 bases and J by 4 bases, 9 bases remained unmatched. This CDR3 is CASSLEGGRVSGANVLTF. Here the CDR3 DNA reads TGTGCCAGCAGCTTAGAGGGAGGGAGGGTAAGCGGGGCCAACGTCCTGACTTTC.

This clone has a handful of counts. The CDR3 coding sequence is TGTGCCAGCAGCTTAGCCCGGGACAGCAGCGAGTACTTC. It codes for CASSLARDSSEYF. V gene TRBV7-2 combines with J gene TRBJ2-5, with 7 bases that match TRBD1. With 0 bases clipped from V and 12 bases from J, the junction kept 7 bases outside the gene matches. This CDR3 has 13 residues. In germline, CDR1 is SGHTA, CDR2 FQGNSA.

J is TRBJ2-2 and V is TRBV7-3, with unresolved D. CDR3 size: 14 residues. Between the trimmed V and J ends, which lost 0 bases and 5 bases, there was a span of 7 bases. Germline V gives CDR1 SGHTA, CDR2 FQGTGA. The CDR3: CASSLTRSTGELFF. The DNA for the CDR3 is TGTGCCAGCAGCTTAACGAGAAGTACCGGGGAGCTGTTTTTT.

CDR3 sequence (DNA): TGCGCCAGCAGCTTTGGGGCCAGCACAGATACGCAGTATTTT. Translating gives CASSFGASTDTQYF. The chain employs TRBV5-1 and TRBJ2-3; the D gene is possibly TRBD1 (5 bases). The length of the CDR3 is 14 residues. Germline V gives CDR1 SGHRS, CDR2 YFSETQ. The V gene lost 2 bases and the J gene lost 0 bases, with 7 bases spanning the gap.

V gene TRBV7-2 combines with J gene TRBJ2-1; 7 bases are shared with TRBD2. The germline V gene encodes CDR1 SGHTA and CDR2 FQGNSA. V trimming: 1 base; J trimming: 1 base; junction bases outside the gene matches: 1. The CDR3 covers 15 residues. The CDR3 DNA follows: TGTGCCAGCAGCTTAGACGGGAGGTCCTACAATGAGCAGTTCTTC. This encodes CASSLDGRSYNEQFF.

The chain combines TRBV29-1 with TRBJ2-5; D might be TRBD2 (6 bases). The assigned J gene may be wrong: the sequence end matches TRBJ2-7 better. This CDR3 spans 12 amino acids. Germline V gives CDR1 SQVTM, CDR2 ANQGSEA. The CDR3 nucleotides read TGCAGCGTTGGGGACTCCTCCTACGAGCAGTACTTC. Its translation: CSVGDSSYEQYF.

This clone was observed a handful of times. This chain joins TRBV7-2 and TRBJ1-5, with TRBD1 as a possible D gene (6 bases). V lost 5 bases, J lost 7 bases, and 18 bases lay in between. Germline V CDR1 and CDR2: SGHTA, FQGNSA. The CDR3 contains 15 residues. The chain's CDR3 is CASSPDRQSGQPQHF. The CDR3 DNA is TGTGCCAGCAGCCCTGACAGGCAATCGGGGCAGCCCCAGCATTTT. The whole variable domain, remainder taken from reference TRBV7-2 and TRBJ1-5, is GAGVSQSPSNKVTEKGKDVELRCDPISGHTALYWYRQSLGQGLEFLIYFQGNSAPDKSGLPSDRFSAERTGGSVSTLTIQRTQQEDSAVYLCASSPDRQSGQPQHFGDGTRLSIL.

The sample holds a few counts of this clone. The chain uses TRBV14 and TRBJ1-4; no definite D call. From germline, CDR1 is SGHDN and CDR2 FVKESK. The V gene lost 1 base and the J gene lost 4 bases, with 13 bases spanning the gap. This CDR3 has 16 residues. Written as DNA, the CDR3 is TGTGCCAGCAGCCAAGCCCACCGGGTACTTAATGAAAAACTGTTTTTT. It translates to CASSQAHRVLNEKLFF.

This clone was seen a handful of times. This chain joins TRBV25-1 and TRBJ2-3; 8 bases map to TRBD2. CDR1 is MGHDK, CDR2 SYGVNS, per germline. CDR3 size: 12 residues. Germline trimming cut 3 bases from V and 10 bases from J; bases unmatched to any gene: 3. DNA for the CDR3: TGTGCCAGCAGTGACGGACTAGCTGCGCAGTATTTT. Translation: CASSDGLAAQYF.

The genes are TRBV2 and TRBJ2-1; TRBD2 matches 7 bases. The V segment lost 3 bases and the J segment 10 bases; nucleotides outside the gene matches: 6. CDR3 size: 13 residues. The germline V gene has CDR1 SNHLY and CDR2 FYNNEI. The CDR3 DNA follows: TGTGCCAGCAGTGACCCAAGGACTAGGGAGCAGTTCTTC. This gives the protein CASSDPRTREQFF. The variable domain in full, completed from reference TRBV2 and TRBJ2-1, reads EPEVTQTPSHQVTQMGQEVILRCVPISNHLYFYWYRQILGQKVEFLVSFYNNEISEKSEIFDDQFSVERPDGSNFTLKIRSTKLEDSAMYFCASSDPRTREQFFGPGTRLTVL.